A single sample gave rise to the 5 T cell receptor beta chains below, sequenced in a study of shared clonotypes between healthy human individuals. Method: immunoSEQ multiplex PCR; TCRdb's copy keeps in-frame clones and lacks some. The sample yields 2,500,000 or so clones, 92% seen once. Source material: naive CD4+ T cells from PBMCs. The subset denotes: CD45RA+ positively selected. Every receptor here comes from a man younger than 35 in good health. Some clones in this sample may be carry-over from other donors' samples.

This clone was recorded only once. The chain uses TRBV11-2 and TRBJ1-3; D remains ambiguous. The germline V and J ends were trimmed by 4 bases and 3 bases, with 16 bases remaining between them. The germline V gene has CDR1 SGHAT and CDR2 FQNNGV. The CDR3 loop spans 16 amino acids. CDR3 residues: CASSSRARDFGNTIYF. The DNA of the CDR3 is TGTGCCAGCAGCTCGCGTGCGCGGGATTTTGGAAACACCATATATTTT.

V gene TRBV21-1 combines with J gene TRBJ2-1; no DNA check was done on the table's D call, TRBD2. TRBV21-1 is noted as a pseudogene. The CDR3 runs to 16 residues. The CDR3 is CASSKALLKREYEQFF. The CDR3 DNA follows: TGTGCCAGCAGCAAAGCGCTCCTTAAGCGGGAGTATGAGCAGTTCTTC.

V gene TRBV19 combines with J gene TRBJ2-1, with D perhaps TRBD2 (7 bases). Trimming took 4 bases from V and 6 from J, leaving 22 bases between them. The CDR3 sequence is 17 residues long. Germline assignment: CDR1 LNHDA and CDR2 SQIVND (reference sequence). CDR3 residues: CASSKGFWARGGNEQFF. CDR3 bases: TGTGCCAGTAGTAAGGGGTTTTGGGCTAGGGGGGGCAATGAGCAGTTCTTC.

V and J are TRBV19 and TRBJ1-3; D gene ambiguous. The CDR3 has 15 residues. V shed 7 bases and J shed 0 bases, with 13 bases lying between them. Germline CDR1 and CDR2: LNHDA and SQIVND (reference sequence). The CDR3 coding sequence is TGTGCCAGTACATATACTTGGGACTCTGGAAACACCATATATTTT. Encoded protein: CASTYTWDSGNTIYF.

The V gene is TRBV10-3, the J gene TRBJ2-1; D is unresolved. Trimming pared 7 bases from V and 1 base from J, leaving 8 bases between. Looked up from germline, CDR1 is ENHRY and CDR2 is SYGVKD. The CDR3 has 13 amino acids. The CDR3 sequence is CAIKDSSYNEQFF. CDR3 DNA: TGTGCCATCAAAGACTCATCCTACAATGAGCAGTTCTTC.